This T cell receptor beta chain was profiled in a study of T cells in Graves' hyperthyroidism and ophthalmopathy. Whole-study findings and limits: The blood repertoire included most of the expanded thyroid clonotypes above 0.001.

The CDR3 regions of TCR beta were amplified from RNA transcripts. With the HTBI primer set, the TCR CDR3 went through a first round of RT-PCR. Each CDR3 protein is one row after TCRdb ran MiXCR on the multiplex PCR reads. The sample yields around 520,000 distinct CDR3 sequences, 13% to 15% seen once. This CDR3 is built from 13 residues. The V end was cut by 5 bases, the J end by 2 bases, with 12 bases between. Per germline, CDR1 SQVTM and CDR2 ANQGSEA. This clonotype was detected only a few times. No antigen is known for it. The chain joins TRBV29-1 to TRBJ1-1; D is possibly TRBD1 (6 bases). The sample consisted of blood. The receptor's source is a woman between 18 and 29 years old with Graves' hyperthyroidism. CDR3 amino acids: CSVPGTLNTEAFF. In DNA, the CDR3 is TGCAGCGTTCCCGGGACACTCAACACTGAAGCTTTCTTT.